The sequence of this T cell receptor beta chain was determined in a study of monozygotic twins with inflammatory bowel disease. Germline V gene sequence: CDR1 LGHDT, CDR2 YNNKEL (reference sequence). CDR3 length equals 15 residues. Study conclusions and caveats: IBD patients, compared with healthy twins, shared fewer clonotypes with others (especially with disease activity).

The TCR libraries each used total RNA (around 3,600 ng per library). The unique tags termed UMIs, each holding a 6-nucleotide sample barcode, were added by means of template switching. The cDNA of both the TCRalpha and TCRbeta chains was subjected to two nested PCRs of around 15 and 10 cycles. For each CDR3 protein, TCRdb gives one entry from its re-call of the 5' RACE reads, without DNA. Across approximately 120,000 distinct CDR3 sequences, the top ten clones capture 12% of the sample. With regard to this clonotype: What it recognizes is unknown.

This chain links TRBV3-1 with TRBJ2-4; the D call of TRBD1 rests on TCRdb alone, since no DNA is present to check it. This TCR came from a human donor with ulcerative colitis or Crohn's disease, or a healthy co-twin of an affected twin (not recorded which). Specimen: blood. The CDR3 region is CASSQDFGTNAVQYF.